This T cell receptor (beta chain) appears in the sequencing data of a study of blood T cell repertoires in COVID-19. In the original processing: It was from reference gene primer amplification that nucleated cell counts were estimated. Generated by immunoSEQ multiplex PCR, the TCRdb table keeps only in-frame clones and is missing some. Clone size and V and J calls were adopted from that table, with D and trimming inferred from the DNA. The sample includes about 68,000 clones, over 70% of them seen just once. Per germline, CDR1 WNHNN and CDR2 SYGVQD (reference sequence). V lost 0 bases and J 2 bases, leaving 10 bases between the germline ends. The CDR3 has 15 amino acids.

The gene calls are TRBV10-1 and TRBJ1-1; possible D gene TRBD1, 6 bases. The source material was peripheral blood. The source is a human donor in a cohort sampled during active COVID-19. CDR3 sequence (DNA): TGCGCCAGCAGTGAGTCGCAGGGGATTAACACTGAAGCTTTCTTT. It encodes CASSESQGINTEAFF.